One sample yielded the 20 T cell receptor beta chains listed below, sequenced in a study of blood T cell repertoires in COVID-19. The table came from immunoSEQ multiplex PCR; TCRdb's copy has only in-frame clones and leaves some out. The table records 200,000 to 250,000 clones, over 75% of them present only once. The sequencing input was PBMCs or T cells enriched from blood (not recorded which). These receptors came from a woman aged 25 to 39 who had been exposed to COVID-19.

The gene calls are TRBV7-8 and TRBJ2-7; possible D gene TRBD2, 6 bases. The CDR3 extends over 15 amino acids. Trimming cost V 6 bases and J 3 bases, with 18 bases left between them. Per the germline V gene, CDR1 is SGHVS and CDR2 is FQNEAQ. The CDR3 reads CASSPTGTLLYEQYF. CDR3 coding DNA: TGTGCCAGCAGTCCCACCGGGACTCTACTCTACGAGCAGTACTTC.

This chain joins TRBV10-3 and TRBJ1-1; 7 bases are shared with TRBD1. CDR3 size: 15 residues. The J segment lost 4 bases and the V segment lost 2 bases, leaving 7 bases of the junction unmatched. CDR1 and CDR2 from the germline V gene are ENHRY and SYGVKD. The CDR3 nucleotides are TGTGCCATCAGTGAGGGTCTAGGGGGCGTCACTGAAGCTTTCTTT. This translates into CAISEGLGGVTEAFF.

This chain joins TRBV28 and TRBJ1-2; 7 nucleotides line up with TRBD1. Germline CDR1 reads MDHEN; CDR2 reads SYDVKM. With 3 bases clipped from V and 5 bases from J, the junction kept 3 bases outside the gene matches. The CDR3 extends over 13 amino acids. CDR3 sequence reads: CASSFGQDYGYTF. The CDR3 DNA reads TGTGCCAGCAGTTTCGGACAGGATTATGGCTACACCTTC.

The CDR3 loop reads CASSKALVCGYTF. The CDR3 DNA is TGTGCCAGCAGCAAAGCGCTAGTATGTGGCTACACCTTC. The chain links TRBV21-1 to TRBJ1-2. TRBV21-1 constitutes a pseudogene. The CDR3 covers 13 residues.

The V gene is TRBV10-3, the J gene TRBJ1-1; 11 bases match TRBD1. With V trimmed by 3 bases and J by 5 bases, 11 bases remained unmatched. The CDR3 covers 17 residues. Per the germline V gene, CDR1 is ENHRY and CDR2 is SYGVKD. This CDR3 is CAISDGVGQGARTEAFF. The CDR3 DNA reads TGTGCCATCAGTGATGGGGTAGGACAGGGGGCCAGGACTGAAGCTTTCTTT.

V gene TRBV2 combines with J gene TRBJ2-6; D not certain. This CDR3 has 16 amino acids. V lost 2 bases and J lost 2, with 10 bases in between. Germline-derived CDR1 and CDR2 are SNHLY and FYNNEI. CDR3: CASSELAAAGANVLTF. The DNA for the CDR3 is TGTGCCAGCAGTGAATTGGCCGCCGCTGGGGCCAACGTCCTGACTTTC.

CDR3 bases: TGTGCCAGCAGTAAGGACAGGGGGAATCAGCCCCAGCATTTT. Residues: CASSKDRGNQPQHF. The V and J genes are TRBV2 and TRBJ1-5; the match to TRBD1 covers 10 bases. Germline CDR1 and CDR2: SNHLY and FYNNEI. The V segment lost 5 bases and the J segment 4 bases; nucleotides outside the gene matches: 2. This CDR3 comprises 14 residues. Based on the CDR3 plus reference TRBV2 and TRBJ1-5, the full variable domain is EPEVTQTPSHQVTQMGQEVILRCVPISNHLYFYWYRQILGQKVEFLVSFYNNEISEKSEIFDDQFSVERPDGSNFTLKIRSTKLEDSAMYFCASSKDRGNQPQHFGDGTRLSIL.

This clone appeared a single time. CDR3 nucleotides: TGTGCCAGCAGCGGTTGGGGCAGGGGAGGGACAGATACGCAGTATTTT. Its translation is CASSGWGRGGTDTQYF. This chain uses TRBV9 with TRBJ2-3, with D tentatively TRBD2 (7 bases). The CDR3 is 16 amino acids. Trimming stripped 3 bases from V and 3 bases from J, with 17 bases between. From germline, CDR1 is SGDLS and CDR2 YYNGEE.

The CDR3 bases are TGTGCCAGCTCACCCGACAGGGGGCTCGGGGAAAAACTGTTTTTT. It encodes CASSPDRGLGEKLFF. The genes are TRBV18 and TRBJ1-4, with 10 nucleotides matching TRBD1. The V segment lost 3 bases and the J segment 8 bases; nucleotides outside the gene matches: 6. The CDR3 has 15 residues. Per germline, CDR1 KGHSH and CDR2 LQKENI.

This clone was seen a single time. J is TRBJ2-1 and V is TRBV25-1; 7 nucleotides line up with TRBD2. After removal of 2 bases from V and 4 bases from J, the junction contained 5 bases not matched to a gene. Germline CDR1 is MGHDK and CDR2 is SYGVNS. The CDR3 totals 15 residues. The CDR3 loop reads CASSEVSSGYNEQFF. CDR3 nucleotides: TGTGCCAGCAGTGAAGTGTCTAGCGGTTACAATGAGCAGTTCTTC. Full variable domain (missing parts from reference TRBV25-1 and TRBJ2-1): EADIYQTPRYLVIGTGKKITLECSQTMGHDKMYWYQQDPGMELHLIHYSYGVNSTEKGDLSSESTVSRIRTEHFPLTLESARPSHTSQYLCASSEVSSGYNEQFFGPGTRLTVL.

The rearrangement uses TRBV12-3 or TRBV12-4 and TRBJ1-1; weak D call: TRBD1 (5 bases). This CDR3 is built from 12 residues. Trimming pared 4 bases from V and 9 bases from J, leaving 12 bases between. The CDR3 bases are TGTGCCAGCAGTTCAGGGTCGGCGCAAGCTTTCTTT. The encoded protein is CASSSGSAQAFF.

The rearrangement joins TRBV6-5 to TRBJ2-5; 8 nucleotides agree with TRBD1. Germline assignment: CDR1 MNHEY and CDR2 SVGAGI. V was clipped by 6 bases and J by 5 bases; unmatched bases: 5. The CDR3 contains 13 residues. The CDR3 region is CASSGQGYETQYF. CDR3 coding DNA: TGTGCCAGCAGCGGACAGGGATACGAGACCCAGTACTTC.

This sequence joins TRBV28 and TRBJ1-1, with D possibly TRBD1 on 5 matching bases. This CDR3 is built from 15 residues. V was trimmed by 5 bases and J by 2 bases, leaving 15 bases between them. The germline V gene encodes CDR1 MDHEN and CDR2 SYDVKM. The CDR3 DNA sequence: TGTGCCAGCAGTCCAGGGCGTAGGCTAAACACTGAAGCTTTCTTT. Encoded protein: CASSPGRRLNTEAFF.

CDR3 bases: TGTGCCAGCAGTTACAGACTCCAACAAGAGACCCAGTACTTC. It yields the protein CASSYRLQQETQYF. The gene calls are TRBV6-5 and TRBJ2-5, with D unclear. Trimming took off 2 bases at V and 2 bases at J, with 9 bases between the two ends. Germline V gene lookup returns CDR1 MNHEY and CDR2 SVGAGI. The CDR3 totals 14 residues.

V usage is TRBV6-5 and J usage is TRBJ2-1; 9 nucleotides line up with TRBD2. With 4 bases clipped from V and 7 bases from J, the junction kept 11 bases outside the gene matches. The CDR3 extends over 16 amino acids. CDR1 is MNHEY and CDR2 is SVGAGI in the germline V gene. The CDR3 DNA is TGTGCCAGCAGTTCCGATAGCGGGAGATGGGTAAATGAGCAGTTCTTC. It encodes CASSSDSGRWVNEQFF.

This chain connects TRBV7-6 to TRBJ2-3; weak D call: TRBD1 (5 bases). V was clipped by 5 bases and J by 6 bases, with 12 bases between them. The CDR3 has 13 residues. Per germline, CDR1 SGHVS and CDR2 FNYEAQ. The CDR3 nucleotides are TGTGCCAGCAGCCCAAGCAACAGGGATACGCAGTATTTT. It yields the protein CASSPSNRDTQYF.

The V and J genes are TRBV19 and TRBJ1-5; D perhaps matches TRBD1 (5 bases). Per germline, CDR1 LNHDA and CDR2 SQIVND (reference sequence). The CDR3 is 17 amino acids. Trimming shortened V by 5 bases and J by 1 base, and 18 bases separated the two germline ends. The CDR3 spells CASSPTGRGKSNQPQHF. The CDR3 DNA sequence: TGTGCCAGTAGTCCCACCGGGCGGGGGAAAAGCAATCAGCCCCAGCATTTT.

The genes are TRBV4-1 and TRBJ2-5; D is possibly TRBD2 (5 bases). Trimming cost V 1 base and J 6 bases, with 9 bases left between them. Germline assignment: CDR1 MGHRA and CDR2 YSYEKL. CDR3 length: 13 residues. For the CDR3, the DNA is TGCGCCAGCAGCCAAGGCAGCGGACAGACCCAGTACTTC. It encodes CASSQGSGQTQYF.

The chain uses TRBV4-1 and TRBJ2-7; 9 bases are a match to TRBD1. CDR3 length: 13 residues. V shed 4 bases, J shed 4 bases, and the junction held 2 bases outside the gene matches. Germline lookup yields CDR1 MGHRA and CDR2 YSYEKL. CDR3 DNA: TGCGCCAGCAGCCCGGACAGGGGTTACGAGCAGTACTTC. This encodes CASSPDRGYEQYF.

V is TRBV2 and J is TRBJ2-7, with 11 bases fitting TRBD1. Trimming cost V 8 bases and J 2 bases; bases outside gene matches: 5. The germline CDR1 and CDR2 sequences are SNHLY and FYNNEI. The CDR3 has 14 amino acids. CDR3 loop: CASFRGQGAYEQYF. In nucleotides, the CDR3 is TGTGCCAGCTTCCGGGGACAGGGGGCCTACGAGCAGTACTTC.